The entry below describes one TCR beta chain. This specimen belongs to a study of blood T cell repertoires in COVID-19. At the level of the study: Samples taken during acute and convalescent COVID-19 were collected in the United States, Italy and Spain.

Trimming at V came to 2 bases and at J to 2 bases, leaving 5 bases not matched to a gene. The length of the CDR3 is 15 residues. Germline V lookup: CDR1 MGHRA, CDR2 YSYEKL. The assay was immunoSEQ multiplex PCR, and TCRdb's table has in-frame clones only and misses some. The data hold under 250,000 clones, with roughly nine tenths observed a single time. This TCR derives from a man aged 55 to 70 with COVID-19, enrolled during active disease. This chain joins TRBV4-1 and TRBJ1-2, with 7 nucleotides matching TRBD1. The specimen sequenced was peripheral blood. The CDR3 protein is CASSQRDRDNYGYTF. The CDR3 DNA reads TGCGCCAGCAGCCAACGGGACAGAGACAACTATGGCTACACCTTC.